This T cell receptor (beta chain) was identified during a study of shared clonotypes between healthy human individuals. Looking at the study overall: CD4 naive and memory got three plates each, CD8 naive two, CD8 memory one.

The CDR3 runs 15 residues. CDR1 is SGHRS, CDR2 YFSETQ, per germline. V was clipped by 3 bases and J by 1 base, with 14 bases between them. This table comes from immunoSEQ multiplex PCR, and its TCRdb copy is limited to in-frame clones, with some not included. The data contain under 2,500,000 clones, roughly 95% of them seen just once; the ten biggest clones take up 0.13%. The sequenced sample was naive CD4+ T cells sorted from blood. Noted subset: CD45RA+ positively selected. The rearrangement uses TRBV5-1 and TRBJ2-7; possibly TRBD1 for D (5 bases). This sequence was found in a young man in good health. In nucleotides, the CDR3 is TGCGCCAGCAGCTGCTACCCGCAGGGATCCTACGAGCAGTACTTC. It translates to CASSCYPQGSYEQYF. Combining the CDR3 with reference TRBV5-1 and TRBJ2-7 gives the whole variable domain KAGVTQTPRYLIKTRGQQVTLSCSPISGHRSVSWYQQTPGQGLQFLFEYFSETQRNKGNFPGRFSGRQFSNSRSEMNVSTLELGDSALYLCASSCYPQGSYEQYFGPGTRLTVT.